This TCR beta chain was recorded in a study of blood T cell repertoires in COVID-19. Study in general: The United States, Italy and Spain supplied acute and convalescent COVID-19 samples. PBMCs, B-cell-depleted T cells, or T cells were the source of the cDNA or gDNA that made up the material.

The CDR3 consists of 14 residues. V lost 4 bases and J lost 6; bases outside the gene matches: 6. Germline V gives CDR1 SGHTA, CDR2 FQGNSA. Sequencing was performed with immunoSEQ multiplex PCR; in TCRdb, only in-frame clones are kept and a portion is missing. This table has about 80,000 clones, 75% to 90% appearing once. The chain links TRBV7-2 to TRBJ1-5, with 7 bases matching TRBD1. The sequence came from a man between 65 and 85 years old with active or convalescent COVID-19. The sequencing sample was made of peripheral blood. Written as DNA, the CDR3 is TGTGCCAGCAGCTACGACAGGGCTGCTCAGCCCCAGCATTTT. Translating it yields CASSYDRAAQPQHF.